This T cell receptor (beta chain) was profiled in a study of blood T cell repertoires in COVID-19. Looking at the study overall: The United States, Italy and Spain were the sources of the acute and convalescent COVID-19 samples.

In the authors' methods: For nucleated cells, counts were estimated from reference gene primer amplification. TCRdb keeps only in-frame clones here, not all; method: immunoSEQ multiplex PCR. The V and J calls and the clone size are those of that table, but D and trimming were determined from the DNA. The table lists 170,000 or so clones, around 73% of them singletons. V lost 3 bases, J lost 2 bases, and 14 bases lay in between. The CDR3 runs to 15 residues. The germline V gene has CDR1 MNHNS and CDR2 SASEGT. The sequence was obtained from a woman aged 50 to 60 who had recovered from COVID-19. V is TRBV6-1 and J is TRBJ2-7; D not certain. The sample was PBMCs or T cells enriched from blood (not recorded which). The CDR3 nucleotides read TGTGCCAGCAGTGACCAGGCAAAACCTCCCTACGAGCAGTACTTC. Encoded protein: CASSDQAKPPYEQYF.